This is a list of T cell receptor beta chains from one sample in a study of blood T cell repertoires in COVID-19. Clones were sequenced by immunoSEQ multiplex PCR, and TCRdb holds only the in-frame ones, with some missing. The sample yields 100,000 or so clones, around 87% seen once. Sequences were obtained from peripheral blood. These receptors came from a woman aged 25 to 45 with acute or convalescent COVID-19. Each CDR3 is given with its conserved first and last residue. Each record gives: V gene, J gene, D gene, CDR3 protein. The D gene is left open where the match is weak.

>TRBV19|TRBJ2-7|.
CATLRSTGEQYF
>TRBV27|TRBJ1-2|.
CASSLFGSGYGYTF
>TRBV5-1|TRBJ2-2|.
CASSPGARELFF
>TRBV5-1|TRBJ1-1|.
CASSLGEGSEAFF
>TRBV5-5|TRBJ1-6|.
CASSLAEGVGTPLHF
>TRBV7-9|TRBJ2-7|TRBD2
CASSLGVSGNEQYF
>TRBV5-1|TRBJ2-3|TRBD2
CASSVSGGLPNTDTQYF
>TRBV29-1|TRBJ1-1|.
CSVEDRGTEAFF
>TRBV14|TRBJ1-2|.
CASSPITHSHYGYTF
>TRBV29-1|TRBJ2-3|TRBD1
CSVVTRGTGSADTQYF
>TRBV28|TRBJ2-1|TRBD1
CASSPGQGYNEQFF
>TRBV30|TRBJ1-3|.
CAWSSGLSGNTIYF
>TRBV7-6|TRBJ2-7|TRBD2
CASSLAIGTSGGAGEQYF
>TRBV2|TRBJ1-1|TRBD1
CASSPRTGVSEAFF
>TRBV18|TRBJ1-2|.
CASSIDRGGYGYTF
>TRBV19|TRBJ2-7|TRBD1
CASSIDADRGRGEQYF
>TRBV7-3|TRBJ1-4|.
CASSLTRAGKLFF
>TRBV6-6|TRBJ1-6|.
CASSYREASNSPLHF
>TRBV5-1|TRBJ2-7|.
CASSLIDLTYEQYF
>TRBV18|TRBJ1-4|.
CASSLQSDEKLFF
>TRBV7-9|TRBJ1-1|.
CASSPRGAEAFF
>TRBV28|TRBJ1-1|TRBD1
CASTMTGYYTEAFF
>TRBV27|TRBJ1-4|TRBD1
CASSPGQGYEKLFF
>TRBV24-1|TRBJ2-3|.
CATSDSRKGGTDTQYF
>TRBV9|TRBJ1-2|TRBD1
CASTDRANYGYTF
>TRBV10-3|TRBJ2-7|.
CATRLNFGRGGFYEQYF
>TRBV19|TRBJ2-2|TRBD1
CASTLGQGYTGELFF
>TRBV7-9|TRBJ2-1|TRBD2
CASSPTGTSRNEQFF
>TRBV9|TRBJ2-2|TRBD2
CASSVPRTSGNTGELFF
>TRBV7-9|TRBJ2-7|TRBD1
CASSYRDSPYEQYF
>TRBV24-1|TRBJ1-5|TRBD1
CATSDTGQPNQPQHF
>TRBV2|TRBJ2-3|.
CASNSRRQGLPDTQYF
>TRBV21-1|TRBJ2-1|.
CASSKASGVQFF
>TRBV6-5|TRBJ2-3|.
CASSRLDTQYF
>TRBV5-1|TRBJ2-3|TRBD1
CASSIDRGTDTQYF
>TRBV11-2|TRBJ2-3|.
CASSFGRPDTQYF
>TRBV11-2|TRBJ1-1|.
CASSLWGETRAFF
>TRBV5-8|TRBJ1-2|.
CASSLASGYTF
>TRBV28|TRBJ1-1|.
CASSLFNFLNTEAFF
>TRBV11-2|TRBJ2-7|.
CASSLDLGRQTYEQYF
>TRBV5-4|TRBJ1-5|.
CASSLRRVSNQPQHF
>TRBV6-5|TRBJ2-2|TRBD1
CASSYHRDRGTGELFF
>TRBV5-1|TRBJ1-1|.
CASSMTGEAFF
>TRBV7-9|TRBJ1-1|TRBD1
CASISTGGFKVEAFF
>TRBV7-2|TRBJ2-3|TRBD2
CASSPWTSVDTDTQYF
>TRBV29-1|TRBJ2-7|TRBD1
CSVVPGDRGSYEQYF
>TRBV25-1|TRBJ2-2|.
CASSDRGSNTGELFF
>TRBV19|TRBJ2-7|.
CASSTGLGEQYF
>TRBV13|TRBJ2-3|TRBD2
CASSSLAGGSDTQYF
>TRBV25-1|TRBJ1-2|TRBD1
CASSDSGQGLYYGYTF
>TRBV14|TRBJ2-3|.
CASSQDPYIWKEADTQYF
>TRBV11-2|TRBJ2-7|.
CASSSPRGSAFYEQYF